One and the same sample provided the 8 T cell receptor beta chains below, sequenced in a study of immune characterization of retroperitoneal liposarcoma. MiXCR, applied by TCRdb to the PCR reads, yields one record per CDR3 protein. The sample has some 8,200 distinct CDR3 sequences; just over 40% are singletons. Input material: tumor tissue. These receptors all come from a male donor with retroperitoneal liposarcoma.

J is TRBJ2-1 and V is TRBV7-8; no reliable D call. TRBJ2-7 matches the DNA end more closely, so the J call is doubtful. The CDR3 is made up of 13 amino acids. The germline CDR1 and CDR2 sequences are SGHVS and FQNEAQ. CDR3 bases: TGTGCCAGCAGCTTAACTTCTACGTACGAGCAGTACTTC. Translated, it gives CASSLTSTYEQYF.

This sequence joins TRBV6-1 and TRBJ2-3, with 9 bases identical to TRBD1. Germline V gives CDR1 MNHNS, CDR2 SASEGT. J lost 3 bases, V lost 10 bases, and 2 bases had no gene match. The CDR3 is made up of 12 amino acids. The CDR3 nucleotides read TGTGCCATCGGACAGGGGACAGATACGCAGTATTTT. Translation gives CAIGQGTDTQYF.

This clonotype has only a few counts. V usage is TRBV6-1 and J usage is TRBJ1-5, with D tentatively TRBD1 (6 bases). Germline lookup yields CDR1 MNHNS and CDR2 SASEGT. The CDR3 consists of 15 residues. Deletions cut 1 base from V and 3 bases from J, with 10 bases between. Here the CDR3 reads CASSEVGGLNQPQHF. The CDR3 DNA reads TGTGCCAGCAGTGAAGTTGGGGGCCTCAATCAGCCCCAGCATTTT.

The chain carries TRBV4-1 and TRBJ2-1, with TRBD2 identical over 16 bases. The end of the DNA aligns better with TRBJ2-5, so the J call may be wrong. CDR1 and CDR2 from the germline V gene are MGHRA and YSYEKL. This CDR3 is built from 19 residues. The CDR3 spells CASSHPGLAGGPDQETQYF. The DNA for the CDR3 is TGCGCCAGCAGCCACCCGGGACTAGCGGGAGGGCCCGACCAAGAGACCCAGTACTTC.

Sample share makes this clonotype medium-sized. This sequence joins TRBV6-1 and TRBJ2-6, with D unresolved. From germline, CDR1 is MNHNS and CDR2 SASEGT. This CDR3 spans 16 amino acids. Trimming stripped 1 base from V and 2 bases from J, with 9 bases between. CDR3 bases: TGTGCCAGCAGTGAAGAGGGTAGGGCTGGGGCCAACGTCCTGACTTTC. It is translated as CASSEEGRAGANVLTF.

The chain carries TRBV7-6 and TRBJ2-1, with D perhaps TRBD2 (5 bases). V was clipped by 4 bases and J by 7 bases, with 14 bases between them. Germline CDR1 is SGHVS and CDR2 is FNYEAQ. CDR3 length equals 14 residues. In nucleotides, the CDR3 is TGTGCCAGCAGCTCGAGGCTTCGGGGAAATGAGCAGTTCTTC. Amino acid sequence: CASSSRLRGNEQFF.

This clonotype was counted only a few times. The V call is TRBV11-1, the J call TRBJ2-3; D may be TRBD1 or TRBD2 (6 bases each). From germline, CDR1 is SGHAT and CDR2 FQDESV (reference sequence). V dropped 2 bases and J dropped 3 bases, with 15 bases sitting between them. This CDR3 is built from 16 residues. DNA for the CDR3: TGTGCCAGCAGCTTAACAGGCACAGGGAGGACAGATACGCAGTATTTT. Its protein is CASSLTGTGRTDTQYF.

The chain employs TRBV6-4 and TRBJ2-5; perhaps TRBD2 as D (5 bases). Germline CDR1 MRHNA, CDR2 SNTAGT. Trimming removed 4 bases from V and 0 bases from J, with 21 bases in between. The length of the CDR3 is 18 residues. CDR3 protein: CASSVPLTGVMYQETQYF. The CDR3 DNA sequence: TGTGCCAGCAGTGTTCCTTTAACCGGGGTTATGTACCAAGAGACCCAGTACTTC.